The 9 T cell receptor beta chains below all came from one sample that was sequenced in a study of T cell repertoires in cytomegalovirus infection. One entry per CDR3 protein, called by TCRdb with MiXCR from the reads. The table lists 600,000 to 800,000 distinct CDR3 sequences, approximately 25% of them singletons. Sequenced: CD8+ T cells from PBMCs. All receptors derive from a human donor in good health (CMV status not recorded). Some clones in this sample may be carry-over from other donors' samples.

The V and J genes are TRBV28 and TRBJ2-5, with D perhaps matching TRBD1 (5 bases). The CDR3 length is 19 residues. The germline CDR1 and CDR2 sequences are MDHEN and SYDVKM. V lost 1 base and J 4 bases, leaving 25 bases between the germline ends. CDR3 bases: TGTGCCAGCAGTTTATTGGTTTCCCGGTCGGCCAGGGCCGGAGAGACCCAGTACTTC. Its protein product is CASSLLVSRSARAGETQYF.

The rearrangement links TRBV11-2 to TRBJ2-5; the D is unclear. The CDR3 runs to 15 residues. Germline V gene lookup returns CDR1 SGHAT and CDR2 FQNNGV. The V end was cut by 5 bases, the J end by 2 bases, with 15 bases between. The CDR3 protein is CASSPRTVLQETQYF. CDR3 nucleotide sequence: TGTGCCAGCAGCCCCCGGACGGTGCTTCAAGAGACCCAGTACTTC.

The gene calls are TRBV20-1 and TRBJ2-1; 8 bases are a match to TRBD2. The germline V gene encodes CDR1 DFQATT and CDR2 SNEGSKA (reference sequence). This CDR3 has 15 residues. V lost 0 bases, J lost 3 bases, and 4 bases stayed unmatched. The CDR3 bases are TGCAGTGCTAGAGATATGGCGGGGGGCTACAATGAGCAGTTCTTC. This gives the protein CSARDMAGGYNEQFF.

Here the CDR3 reads CSARDWEYSNQPQHF. As DNA, the CDR3 is TGCAGTGCTAGGGACTGGGAGTATAGCAATCAGCCCCAGCATTTT. The chain combines TRBV20-1 with TRBJ1-5; D is uncertain. From germline, CDR1 is DFQATT and CDR2 SNEGSKA (reference sequence). CDR3 length: 15 amino acids. V lost 3 bases and J 0 bases, leaving 12 bases between the germline ends.

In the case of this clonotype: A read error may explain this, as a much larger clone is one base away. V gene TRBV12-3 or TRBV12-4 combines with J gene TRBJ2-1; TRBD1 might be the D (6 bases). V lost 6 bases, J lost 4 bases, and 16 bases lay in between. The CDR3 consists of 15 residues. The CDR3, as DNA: TGTGCCAGCAGGTTACAGGGTACGGGGTACAATGAGCAGTTCTTC. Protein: CASRLQGTGYNEQFF.

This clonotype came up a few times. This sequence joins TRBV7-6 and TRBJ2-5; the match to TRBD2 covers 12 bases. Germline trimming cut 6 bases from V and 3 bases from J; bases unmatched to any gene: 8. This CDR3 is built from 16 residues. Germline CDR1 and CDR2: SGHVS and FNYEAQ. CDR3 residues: CASRTRGLAGEETQYF. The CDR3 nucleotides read TGTGCCAGCAGAACAAGGGGACTAGCGGGTGAAGAGACCCAGTACTTC.

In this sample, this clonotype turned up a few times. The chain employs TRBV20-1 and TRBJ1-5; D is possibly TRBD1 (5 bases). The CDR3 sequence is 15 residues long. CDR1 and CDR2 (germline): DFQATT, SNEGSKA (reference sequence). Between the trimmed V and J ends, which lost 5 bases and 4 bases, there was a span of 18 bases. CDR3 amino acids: CSAGDWGGRNQPQHF. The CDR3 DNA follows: TGCAGTGCTGGGGATTGGGGGGGACGTAATCAGCCCCAGCATTTT.

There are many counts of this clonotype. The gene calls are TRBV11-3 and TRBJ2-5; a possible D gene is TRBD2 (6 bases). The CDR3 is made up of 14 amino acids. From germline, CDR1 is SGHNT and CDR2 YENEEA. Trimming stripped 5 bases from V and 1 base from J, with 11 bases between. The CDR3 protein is CASSLRDSQETQYF. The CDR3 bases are TGTGCCAGCAGCCTCCGGGACTCCCAAGAGACCCAGTACTTC.

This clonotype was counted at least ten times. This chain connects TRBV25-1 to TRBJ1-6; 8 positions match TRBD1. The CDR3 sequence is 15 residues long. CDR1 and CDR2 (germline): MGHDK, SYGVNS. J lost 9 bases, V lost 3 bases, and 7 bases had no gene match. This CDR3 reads CASSERDRGFSPLHF. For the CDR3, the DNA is TGTGCCAGCAGTGAGAGAGACAGGGGTTTTTCACCCCTCCACTTT.